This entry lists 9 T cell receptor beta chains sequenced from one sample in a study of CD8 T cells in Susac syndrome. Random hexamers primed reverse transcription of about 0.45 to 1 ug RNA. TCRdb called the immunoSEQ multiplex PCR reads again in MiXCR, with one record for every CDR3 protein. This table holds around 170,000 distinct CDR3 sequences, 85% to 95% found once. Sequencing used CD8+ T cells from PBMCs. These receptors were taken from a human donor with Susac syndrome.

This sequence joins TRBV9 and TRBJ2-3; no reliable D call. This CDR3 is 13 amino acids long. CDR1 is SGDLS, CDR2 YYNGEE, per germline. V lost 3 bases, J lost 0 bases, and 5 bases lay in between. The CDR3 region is CASSETSTDTQYF. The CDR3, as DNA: TGTGCCAGCAGCGAGACTAGCACAGATACGCAGTATTTT. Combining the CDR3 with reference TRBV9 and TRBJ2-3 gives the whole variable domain DSGVTQTPKHLITATGQRVTLRCSPRSGDLSVYWYQQSLDQGLQFLIQYYNGEERAKGNILERFSAQQFPDLHSELNLSSLELGDSALYFCASSETSTDTQYFGPGTRLTVL.

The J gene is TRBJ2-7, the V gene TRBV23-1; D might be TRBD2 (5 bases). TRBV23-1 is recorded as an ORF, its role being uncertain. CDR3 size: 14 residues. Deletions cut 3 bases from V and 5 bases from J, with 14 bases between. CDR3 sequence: CASSQTWRRHEQYF. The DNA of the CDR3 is TGCGCCAGCAGTCAGACCTGGAGGAGACACGAGCAGTACTTC.

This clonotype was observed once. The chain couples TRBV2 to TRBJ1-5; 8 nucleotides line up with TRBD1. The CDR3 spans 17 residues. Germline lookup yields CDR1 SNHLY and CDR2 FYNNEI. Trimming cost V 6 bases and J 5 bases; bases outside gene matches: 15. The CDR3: CASSETGALSPYQPQHF. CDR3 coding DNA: TGTGCCAGCAGCGAGACAGGGGCTCTCTCCCCGTATCAGCCCCAGCATTTT.

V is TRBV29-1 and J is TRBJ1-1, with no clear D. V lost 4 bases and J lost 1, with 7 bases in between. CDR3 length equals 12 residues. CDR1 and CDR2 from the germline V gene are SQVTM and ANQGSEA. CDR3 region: CSVGLPNTEAFF. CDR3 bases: TGCAGCGTTGGTCTCCCGAACACTGAAGCTTTCTTT.

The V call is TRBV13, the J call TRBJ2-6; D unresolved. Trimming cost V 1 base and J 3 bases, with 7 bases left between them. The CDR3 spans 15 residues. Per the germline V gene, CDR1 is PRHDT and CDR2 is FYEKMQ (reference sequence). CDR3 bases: TGTGCCAGCAGCTTAGTTGGAGTTGGGGCCAACGTCCTGACTTTC. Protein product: CASSLVGVGANVLTF.

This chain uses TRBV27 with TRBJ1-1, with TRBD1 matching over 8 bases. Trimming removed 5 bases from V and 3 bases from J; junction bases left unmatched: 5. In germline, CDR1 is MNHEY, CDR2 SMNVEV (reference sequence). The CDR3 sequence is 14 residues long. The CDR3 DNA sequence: TGTGCCAGCAGTGGAACAGGGGGGGACACTGAAGCTTTCTTT. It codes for CASSGTGGDTEAFF.

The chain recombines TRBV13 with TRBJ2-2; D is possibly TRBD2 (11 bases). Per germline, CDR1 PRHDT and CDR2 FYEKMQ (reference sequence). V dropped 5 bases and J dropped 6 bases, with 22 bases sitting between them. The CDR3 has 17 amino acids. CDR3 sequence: CASSPDRGTSGAGELFF. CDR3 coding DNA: TGTGCCAGCAGCCCGGACAGGGGGACTAGCGGCGCCGGGGAGCTGTTTTTT.

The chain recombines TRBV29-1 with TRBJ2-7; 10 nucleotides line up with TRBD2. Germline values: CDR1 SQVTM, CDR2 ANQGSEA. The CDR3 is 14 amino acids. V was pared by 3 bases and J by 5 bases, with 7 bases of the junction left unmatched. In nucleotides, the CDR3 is TGCAGCGTTGACGGGCTAGCGGGAGTCAACGAGCAGTACTTC. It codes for CSVDGLAGVNEQYF.

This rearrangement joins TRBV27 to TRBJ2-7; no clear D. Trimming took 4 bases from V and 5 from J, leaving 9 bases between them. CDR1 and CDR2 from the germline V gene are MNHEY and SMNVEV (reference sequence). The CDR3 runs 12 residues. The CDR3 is CASSSNRNEQYF. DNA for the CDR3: TGTGCCAGCAGTTCTAACAGAAACGAGCAGTACTTC.